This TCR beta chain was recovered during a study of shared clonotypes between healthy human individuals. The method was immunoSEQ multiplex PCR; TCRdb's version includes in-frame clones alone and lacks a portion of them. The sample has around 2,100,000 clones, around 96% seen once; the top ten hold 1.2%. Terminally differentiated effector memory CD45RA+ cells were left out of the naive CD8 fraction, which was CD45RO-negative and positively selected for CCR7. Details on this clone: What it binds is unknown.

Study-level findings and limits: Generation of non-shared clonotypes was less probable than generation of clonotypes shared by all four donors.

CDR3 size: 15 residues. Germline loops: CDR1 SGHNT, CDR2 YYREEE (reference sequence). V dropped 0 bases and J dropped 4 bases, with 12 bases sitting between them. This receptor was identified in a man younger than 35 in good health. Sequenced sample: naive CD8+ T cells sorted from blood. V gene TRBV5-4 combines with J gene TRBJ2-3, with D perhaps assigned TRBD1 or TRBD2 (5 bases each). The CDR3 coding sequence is TGTGCCAGCAGCTTGGCCTGGGGGACCGCAGATACGCAGTATTTT. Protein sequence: CASSLAWGTADTQYF.